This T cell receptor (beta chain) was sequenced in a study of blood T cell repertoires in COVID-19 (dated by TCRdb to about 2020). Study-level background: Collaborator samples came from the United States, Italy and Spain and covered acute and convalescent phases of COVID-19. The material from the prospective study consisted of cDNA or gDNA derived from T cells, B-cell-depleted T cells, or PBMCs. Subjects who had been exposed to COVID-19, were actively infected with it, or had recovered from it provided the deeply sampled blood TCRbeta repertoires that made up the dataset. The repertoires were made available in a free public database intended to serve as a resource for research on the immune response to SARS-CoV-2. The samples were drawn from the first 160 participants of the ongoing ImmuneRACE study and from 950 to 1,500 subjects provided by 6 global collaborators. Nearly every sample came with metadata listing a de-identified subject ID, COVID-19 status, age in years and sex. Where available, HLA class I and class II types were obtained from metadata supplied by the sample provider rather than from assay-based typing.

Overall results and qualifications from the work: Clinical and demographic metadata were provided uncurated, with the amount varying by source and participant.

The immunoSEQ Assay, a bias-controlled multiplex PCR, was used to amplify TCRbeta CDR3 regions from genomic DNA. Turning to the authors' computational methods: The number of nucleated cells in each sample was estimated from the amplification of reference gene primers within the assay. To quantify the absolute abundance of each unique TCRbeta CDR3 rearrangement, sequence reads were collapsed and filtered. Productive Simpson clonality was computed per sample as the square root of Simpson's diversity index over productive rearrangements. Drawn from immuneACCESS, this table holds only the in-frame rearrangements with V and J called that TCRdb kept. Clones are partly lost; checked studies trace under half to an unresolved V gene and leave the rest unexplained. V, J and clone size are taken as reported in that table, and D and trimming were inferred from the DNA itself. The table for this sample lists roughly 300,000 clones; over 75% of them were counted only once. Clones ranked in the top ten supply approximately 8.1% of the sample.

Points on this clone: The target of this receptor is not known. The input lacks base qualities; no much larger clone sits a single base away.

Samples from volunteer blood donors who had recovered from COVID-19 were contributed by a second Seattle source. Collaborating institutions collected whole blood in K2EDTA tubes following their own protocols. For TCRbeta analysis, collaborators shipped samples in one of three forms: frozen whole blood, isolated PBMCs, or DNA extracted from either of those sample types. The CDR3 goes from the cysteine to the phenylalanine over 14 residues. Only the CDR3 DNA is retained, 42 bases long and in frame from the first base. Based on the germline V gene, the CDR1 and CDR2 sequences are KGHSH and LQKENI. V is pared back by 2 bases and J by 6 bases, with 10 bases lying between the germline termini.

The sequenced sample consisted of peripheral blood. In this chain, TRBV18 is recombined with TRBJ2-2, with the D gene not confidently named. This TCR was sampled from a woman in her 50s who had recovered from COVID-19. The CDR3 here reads CASSPNLDAGELFF. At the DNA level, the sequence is TGTGCCAGCTCACCAAATCTAGACGCCGGGGAGCTGTTTTTT. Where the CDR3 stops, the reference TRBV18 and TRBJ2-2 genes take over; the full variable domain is NAGVMQNPRHLVRRRGQEARLRCSPMKGHSHVYWYRQLPEEGLKFMVYLQKENIIDESGMPKERFSAEFPKEGPSILRIQQVVRGDSAAYFCASSPNLDAGELFFGEGSRLTVL.